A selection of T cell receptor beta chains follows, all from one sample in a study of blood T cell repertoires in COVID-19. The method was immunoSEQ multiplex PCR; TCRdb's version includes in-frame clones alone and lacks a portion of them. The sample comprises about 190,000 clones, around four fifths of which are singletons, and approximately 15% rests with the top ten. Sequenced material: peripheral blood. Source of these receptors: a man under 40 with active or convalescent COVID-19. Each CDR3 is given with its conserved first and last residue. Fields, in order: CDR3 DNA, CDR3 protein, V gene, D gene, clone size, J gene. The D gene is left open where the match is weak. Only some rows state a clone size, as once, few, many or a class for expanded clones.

CDR3 DNA: TGCAGCGTTGGACACTCCGCGCCCACAGATACGCAGTATTTT
CDR3 protein: CSVGHSAPTDTQYF
V gene: TRBV29-1
D gene: .
clone size: once
J gene: TRBJ2-3

CDR3 DNA: TGTGCCTGGAGTCTCGGGACAGGCTTGAACACTGAAGCTTTCTTT
CDR3 protein: CAWSLGTGLNTEAFF
V gene: TRBV30
D gene: TRBD1
clone size: .
J gene: TRBJ1-1

CDR3 DNA: TGTGCCAGCAGAAGTGCTGGAGCTAATGAAAAACTGTTTTTT
CDR3 protein: CASRSAGANEKLFF
V gene: TRBV6-5
D gene: .
clone size: .
J gene: TRBJ1-4

CDR3 DNA: TGTGCCAGCAGTACCCAGGGAGGGCCGAGGTACGAGCAGTACTTC
CDR3 protein: CASSTQGGPRYEQYF
V gene: TRBV11-3
D gene: TRBD2
clone size: .
J gene: TRBJ2-7

CDR3 DNA: TGTGCCAGCAGTCAGGGGACAGGGGGAAGGACAGATACGCAGTATTTT
CDR3 protein: CASSQGTGGRTDTQYF
V gene: TRBV2
D gene: TRBD1
clone size: .
J gene: TRBJ2-3

CDR3 DNA: TGTGCCAGCAGCCCAGTGGGGGGGTCAGGAACTGAAGCTTTCTTT
CDR3 protein: CASSPVGGSGTEAFF
V gene: TRBV11-2
D gene: .
clone size: .
J gene: TRBJ1-1

CDR3 DNA: TGCGCCAGCAGCCAAGACAGGGCCAGGGCTTGGGACACCGGGGAGCTGTTTTTT
CDR3 protein: CASSQDRARAWDTGELFF
V gene: TRBV4-1
D gene: .
clone size: .
J gene: TRBJ2-2

CDR3 DNA: TGTGCCATCAGTGGTCCCTACACTGAAGCTTTCTTT
CDR3 protein: CAISGPYTEAFF
V gene: TRBV10-3
D gene: .
clone size: .
J gene: TRBJ1-1

CDR3 DNA: TGTGCCAGCTACCAAGACAGTTTCGAGCAGTACTTC
CDR3 protein: CASYQDSFEQYF
V gene: TRBV2
D gene: .
clone size: .
J gene: TRBJ2-7

CDR3 DNA: TGCGCCAGCAGCCAAGAAGAGGGGGACAGCTGGCCCCAGCATTTT
CDR3 protein: CASSQEEGDSWPQHF
V gene: TRBV4-1
D gene: TRBD1
clone size: .
J gene: TRBJ1-5

CDR3 DNA: TGTGCCAGCAGCCTGTCGGCTGGAAACACCATATATTTT
CDR3 protein: CASSLSAGNTIYF
V gene: TRBV3-1/TRBV3-2
D gene: .
clone size: .
J gene: TRBJ1-3

CDR3 DNA: TGTGCCAGCAGGCGTTCCACCGGGAAACCGGATGGCTACACCTTC
CDR3 protein: CASRRSTGKPDGYTF
V gene: TRBV2
D gene: .
clone size: .
J gene: TRBJ1-2

CDR3 DNA: TGTGCCAGCAGCTTAGATCAGGGGCACACCGGGGAGCTGTTTTTT
CDR3 protein: CASSLDQGHTGELFF
V gene: TRBV7-9
D gene: .
clone size: .
J gene: TRBJ2-2

CDR3 DNA: TGCGCCAGCAGCCAAGGATCTGCAGGGATCTCCTACGAGCAGTACTTC
CDR3 protein: CASSQGSAGISYEQYF
V gene: TRBV4-1
D gene: .
clone size: .
J gene: TRBJ2-7

CDR3 DNA: TGTGCCAGCAGTTCCCCCCCGGGACTAACGGGGGATGAGCAGTTCTTC
CDR3 protein: CASSSPPGLTGDEQFF
V gene: TRBV28
D gene: TRBD2
clone size: .
J gene: TRBJ2-1

CDR3 DNA: TGTGCCAGCAGCCAGACAGGGTATGGCTACACCTTC
CDR3 protein: CASSQTGYGYTF
V gene: TRBV3-1/TRBV3-2
D gene: TRBD1
clone size: .
J gene: TRBJ1-2

CDR3 DNA: TGCGCCAGCAGCCAAGTGGAGACCATCTTC
CDR3 protein: CASSQVETIF
V gene: TRBV4-1
D gene: .
clone size: .
J gene: TRBJ1-2

CDR3 DNA: TGTGCCAGCAGCTTAGAAGGTAGGACAAACAATTCACCCCTCCACTTT
CDR3 protein: CASSLEGRTNNSPLHF
V gene: TRBV7-2
D gene: .
clone size: .
J gene: TRBJ1-6

CDR3 DNA: TGTGCCACCTCGGGAGGCCTCGAGACCCAGTACTTC
CDR3 protein: CATSGGLETQYF
V gene: TRBV7-2
D gene: TRBD2
clone size: few
J gene: TRBJ2-5